One and the same sample provided the 2 T cell receptor beta chains below, sequenced in a study of metastatic and nonmetastatic thyroid tumors. TCRdb re-clonotyped the PCR reads via MiXCR. The table records 10,000 to 15,000 clones, roughly 29% of them present only once. Patients had received no treatment of any kind before thyroid surgery. The sequenced sample consisted of tumor tissue. Receptors originate from a female donor with papillary thyroid cancer or a benign thyroid nodule (not recorded which). Some clones in this sample may be carry-over from other donors' samples.

This clone was seen many times. This chain joins TRBV24-1 and TRBJ1-2, with no clear D. The V and J ends lost 0 bases and 8 bases respectively, with 9 bases between them. This CDR3 has 13 residues. The V gene's germline CDR1 is KGHDR and CDR2 SFDVKD. The CDR3 sequence is CATSDLGGEGYTF. CDR3 DNA sequence: TGTGCCACCAGTGATTTGGGAGGTGAAGGCTACACCTTC.

The chain employs TRBV12-3 or TRBV12-4 and TRBJ1-2; possibly TRBD1 for D (6 bases). The ends were cut back, 5 bases at V and 6 bases at J, with 10 bases in the middle. The CDR3 runs 12 residues. CDR3 sequence reads: CASSPGTNGYTF. CDR3 bases: TGTGCCAGCAGTCCCGGGACAAATGGCTACACCTTC.